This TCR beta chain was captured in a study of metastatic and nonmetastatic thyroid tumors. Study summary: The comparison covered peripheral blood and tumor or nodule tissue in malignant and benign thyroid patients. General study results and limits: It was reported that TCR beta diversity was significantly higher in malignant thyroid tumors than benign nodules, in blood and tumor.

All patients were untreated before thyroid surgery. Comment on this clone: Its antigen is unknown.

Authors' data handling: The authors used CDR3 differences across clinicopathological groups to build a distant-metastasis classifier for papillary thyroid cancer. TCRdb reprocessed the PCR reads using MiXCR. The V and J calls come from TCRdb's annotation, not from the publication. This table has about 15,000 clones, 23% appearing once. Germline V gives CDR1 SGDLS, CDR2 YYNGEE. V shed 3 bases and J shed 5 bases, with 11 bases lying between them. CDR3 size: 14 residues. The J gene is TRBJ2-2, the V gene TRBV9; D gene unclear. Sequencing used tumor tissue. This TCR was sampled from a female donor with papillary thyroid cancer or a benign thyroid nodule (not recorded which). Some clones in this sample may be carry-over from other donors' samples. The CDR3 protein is CASSATFGTGELFF. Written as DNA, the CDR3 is TGTGCCAGCAGCGCTACGTTCGGGACCGGGGAGCTGTTTTTT.